This TCR beta chain was found in a study of T cell responses to AZD1222 COVID-19 vaccine. The assay was immunoSEQ multiplex PCR, and TCRdb's table has in-frame clones only and misses some. The sample holds some 150,000 clones, approximately 90% seen once. Losses at the gene ends were 0 bases for V and 6 bases for J; bases not matched to a gene: 6. CDR1 is GTSNPN, CDR2 SVGIG, per germline (reference sequence). The CDR3 spans 15 residues. This sequence originates from an adult in good health. This material consisted of peripheral blood, taken on day 0 of MenACWY control vaccination. The rearrangement uses TRBV30 and TRBJ2-1, with 9 positions matching TRBD2. CDR3 loop: CAWSVGTSTVNEQFF. CDR3 in DNA: TGTGCCTGGAGTGTAGGGACTAGCACAGTCAATGAGCAGTTCTTC.